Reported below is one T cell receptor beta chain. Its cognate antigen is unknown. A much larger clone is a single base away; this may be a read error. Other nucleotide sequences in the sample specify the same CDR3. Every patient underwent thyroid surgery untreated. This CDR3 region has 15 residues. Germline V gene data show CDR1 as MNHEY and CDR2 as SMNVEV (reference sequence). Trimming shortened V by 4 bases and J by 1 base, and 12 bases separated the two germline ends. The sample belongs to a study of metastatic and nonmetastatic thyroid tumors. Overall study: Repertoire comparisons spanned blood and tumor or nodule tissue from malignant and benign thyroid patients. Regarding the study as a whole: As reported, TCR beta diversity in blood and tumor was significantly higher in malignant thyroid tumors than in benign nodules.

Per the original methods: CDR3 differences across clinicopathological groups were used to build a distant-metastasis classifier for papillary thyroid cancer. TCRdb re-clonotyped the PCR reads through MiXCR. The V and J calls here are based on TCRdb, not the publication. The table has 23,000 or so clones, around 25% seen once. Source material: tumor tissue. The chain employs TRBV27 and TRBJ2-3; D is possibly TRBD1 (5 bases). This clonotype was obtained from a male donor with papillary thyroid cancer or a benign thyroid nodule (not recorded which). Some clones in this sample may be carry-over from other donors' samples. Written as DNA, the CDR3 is TGTGCCAGCAGTTCCCTTGGGGCCGGCACAGATACGCAGTATTTT. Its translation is CASSSLGAGTDTQYF.